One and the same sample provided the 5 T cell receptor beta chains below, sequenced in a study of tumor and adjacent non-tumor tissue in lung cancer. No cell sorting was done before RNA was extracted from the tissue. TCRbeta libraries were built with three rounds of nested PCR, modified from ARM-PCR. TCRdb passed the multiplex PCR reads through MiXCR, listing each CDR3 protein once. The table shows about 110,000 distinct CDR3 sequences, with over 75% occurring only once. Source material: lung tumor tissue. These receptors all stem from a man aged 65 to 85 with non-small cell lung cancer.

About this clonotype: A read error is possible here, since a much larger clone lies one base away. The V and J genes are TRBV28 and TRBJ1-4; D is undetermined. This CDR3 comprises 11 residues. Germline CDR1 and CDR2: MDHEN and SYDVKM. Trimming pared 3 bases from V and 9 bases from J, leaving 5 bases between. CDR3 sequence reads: CASSFSKKLFF. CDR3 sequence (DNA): TGTGCCAGCAGTTTTAGTAAAAAACTGTTTTTT.

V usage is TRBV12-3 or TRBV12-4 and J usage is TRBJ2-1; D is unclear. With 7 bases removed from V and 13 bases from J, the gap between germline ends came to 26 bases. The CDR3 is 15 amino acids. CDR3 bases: TGTGCCAGCACCCCAAACTGGGGTTCCTACAATAAACAGTTCTTC. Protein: CASTPNWGSYNKQFF.

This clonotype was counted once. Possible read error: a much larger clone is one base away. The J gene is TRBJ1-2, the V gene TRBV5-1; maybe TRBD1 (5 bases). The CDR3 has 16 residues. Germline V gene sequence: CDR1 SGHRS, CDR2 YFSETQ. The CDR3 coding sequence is TGCACCAGCAGCACGGTGGGGGGACGGAGTAACTATGGCTACACCTTC. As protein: CTSSTVGGRSNYGYTF.

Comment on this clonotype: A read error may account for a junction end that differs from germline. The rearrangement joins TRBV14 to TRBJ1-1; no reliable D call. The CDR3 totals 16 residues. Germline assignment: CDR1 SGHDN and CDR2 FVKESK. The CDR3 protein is CASESTADGGSTEALF. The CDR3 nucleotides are TGTGCCAGCGAATCAACAGCAGACGGAGGGAGCACTGAAGCTTTGTTT.

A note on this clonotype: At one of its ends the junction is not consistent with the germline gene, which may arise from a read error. CDR3 DNA: TGTGTCAGCAGCCCAGCGGGGACGACCTACGAGCAGTACTTC. Translated: CVSSPAGTTYEQYF. The rearrangement links TRBV12-3 or TRBV12-4 to TRBJ2-7; 7 bases fit TRBD2. The CDR3 runs 14 residues.